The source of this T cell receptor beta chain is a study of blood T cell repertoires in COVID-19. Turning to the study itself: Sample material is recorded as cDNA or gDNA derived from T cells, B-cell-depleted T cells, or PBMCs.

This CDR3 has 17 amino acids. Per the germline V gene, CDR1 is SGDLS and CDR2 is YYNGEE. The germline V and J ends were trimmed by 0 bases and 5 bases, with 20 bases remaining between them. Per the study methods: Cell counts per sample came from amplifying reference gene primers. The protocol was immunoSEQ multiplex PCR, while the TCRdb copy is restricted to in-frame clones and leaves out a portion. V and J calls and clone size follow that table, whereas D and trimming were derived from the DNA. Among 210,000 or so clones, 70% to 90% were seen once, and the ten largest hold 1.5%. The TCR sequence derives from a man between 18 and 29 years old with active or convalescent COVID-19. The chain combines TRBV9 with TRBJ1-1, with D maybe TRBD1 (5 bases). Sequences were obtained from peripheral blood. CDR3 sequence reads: CASSVGNIGREVTEAFF. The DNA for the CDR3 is TGTGCCAGCAGCGTAGGTAACATCGGCAGGGAGGTGACTGAAGCTTTCTTT.